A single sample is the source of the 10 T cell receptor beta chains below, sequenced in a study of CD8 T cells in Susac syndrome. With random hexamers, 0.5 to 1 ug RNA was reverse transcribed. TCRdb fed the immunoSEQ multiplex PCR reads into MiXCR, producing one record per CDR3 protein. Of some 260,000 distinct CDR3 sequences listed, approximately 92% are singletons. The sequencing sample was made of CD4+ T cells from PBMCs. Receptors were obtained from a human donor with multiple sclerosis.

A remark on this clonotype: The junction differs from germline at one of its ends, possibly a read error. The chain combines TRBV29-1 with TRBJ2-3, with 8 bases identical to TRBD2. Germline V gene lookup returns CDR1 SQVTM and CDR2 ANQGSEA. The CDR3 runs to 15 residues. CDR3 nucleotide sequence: TGCAGCGTCCAAAGGACTAGCCTTGACACAGATACGCAGTTTTTT. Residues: CSVQRTSLDTDTQFF.

The CDR3 DNA sequence: TGTGCCAGCAGCCCCCCGCAGAACAGGGGGAACTACGAGCAGTACGTC. Translating gives CASSPPQNRGNYEQYV. The chain carries TRBV6-1 and TRBJ2-7, with 8 bases matching TRBD1. CDR3 length: 16 residues. Germline V gene data show CDR1 as MNHNS and CDR2 as SASEGT. Trimming at V came to 6 bases and at J to 3 bases, leaving 13 bases not matched to a gene.

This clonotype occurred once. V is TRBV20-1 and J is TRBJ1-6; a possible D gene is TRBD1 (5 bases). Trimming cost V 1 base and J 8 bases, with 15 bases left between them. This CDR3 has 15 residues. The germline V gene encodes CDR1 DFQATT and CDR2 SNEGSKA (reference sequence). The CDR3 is CSARVSAGRDSPLHF. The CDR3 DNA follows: TGCAGTGCTAGAGTATCGGCAGGGCGGGATTCACCCCTCCACTTT.

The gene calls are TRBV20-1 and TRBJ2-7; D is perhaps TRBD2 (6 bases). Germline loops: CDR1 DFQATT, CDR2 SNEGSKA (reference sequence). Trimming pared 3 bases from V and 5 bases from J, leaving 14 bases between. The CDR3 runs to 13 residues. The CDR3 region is CSASIAVGDEQYF. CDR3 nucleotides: TGCAGTGCTAGTATAGCGGTAGGGGACGAGCAGTACTTC.

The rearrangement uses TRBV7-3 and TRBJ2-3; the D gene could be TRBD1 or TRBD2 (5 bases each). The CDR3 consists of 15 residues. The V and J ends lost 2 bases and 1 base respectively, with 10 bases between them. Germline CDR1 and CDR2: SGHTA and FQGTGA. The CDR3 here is CASSLPTAGTDTQYF. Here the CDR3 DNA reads TGTGCCAGCAGCTTACCGACAGCGGGCACAGATACGCAGTATTTT.

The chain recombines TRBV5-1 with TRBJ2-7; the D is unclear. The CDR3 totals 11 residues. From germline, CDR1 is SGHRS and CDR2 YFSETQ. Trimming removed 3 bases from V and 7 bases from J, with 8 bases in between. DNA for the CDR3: TGCGCCAGCAGCTCTCAAGGAGAGCAGTACTTC. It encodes CASSSQGEQYF.

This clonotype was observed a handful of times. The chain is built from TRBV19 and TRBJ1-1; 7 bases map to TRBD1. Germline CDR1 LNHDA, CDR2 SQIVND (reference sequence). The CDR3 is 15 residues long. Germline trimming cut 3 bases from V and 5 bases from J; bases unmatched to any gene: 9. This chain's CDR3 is CASSIHQGVGTEAFF. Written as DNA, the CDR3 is TGTGCCAGTAGTATCCACCAGGGGGTAGGGACTGAAGCTTTCTTT.

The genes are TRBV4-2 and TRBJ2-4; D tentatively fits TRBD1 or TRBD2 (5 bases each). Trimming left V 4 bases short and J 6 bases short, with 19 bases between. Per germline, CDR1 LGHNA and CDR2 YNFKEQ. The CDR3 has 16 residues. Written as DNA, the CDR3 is TGTGCCAGCAGCCCAGGCAGAGGGGACCAGATAAACATTCAGTACTTC. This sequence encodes CASSPGRGDQINIQYF.

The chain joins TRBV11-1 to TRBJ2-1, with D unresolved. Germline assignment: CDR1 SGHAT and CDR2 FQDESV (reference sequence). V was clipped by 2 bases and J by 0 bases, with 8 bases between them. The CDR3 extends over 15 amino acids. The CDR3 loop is CASSLTDSSYNEQFF. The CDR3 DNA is TGTGCCAGCAGCTTAACGGATAGCTCCTACAATGAGCAGTTCTTC.

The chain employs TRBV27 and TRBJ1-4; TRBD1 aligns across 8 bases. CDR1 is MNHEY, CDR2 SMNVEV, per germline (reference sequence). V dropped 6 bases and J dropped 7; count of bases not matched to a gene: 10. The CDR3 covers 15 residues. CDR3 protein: CASRPLEDRAEKLFF. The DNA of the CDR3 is TGTGCCAGCAGACCACTCGAGGACAGGGCTGAAAAACTGTTTTTT.